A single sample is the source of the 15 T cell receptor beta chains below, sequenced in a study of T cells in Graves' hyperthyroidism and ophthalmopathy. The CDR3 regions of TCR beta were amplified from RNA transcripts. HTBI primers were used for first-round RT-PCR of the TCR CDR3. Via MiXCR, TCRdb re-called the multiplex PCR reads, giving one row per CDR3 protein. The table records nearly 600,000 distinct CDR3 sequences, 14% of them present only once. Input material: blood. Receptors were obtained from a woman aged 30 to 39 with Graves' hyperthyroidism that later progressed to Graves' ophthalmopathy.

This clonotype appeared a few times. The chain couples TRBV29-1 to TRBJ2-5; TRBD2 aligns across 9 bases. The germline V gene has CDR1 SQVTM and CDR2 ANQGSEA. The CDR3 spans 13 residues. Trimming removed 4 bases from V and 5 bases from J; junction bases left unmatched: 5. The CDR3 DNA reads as TGCAGCGTTGGTGAAGCGGGAGGTGAGACCCAGTACTTC. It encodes CSVGEAGGETQYF.

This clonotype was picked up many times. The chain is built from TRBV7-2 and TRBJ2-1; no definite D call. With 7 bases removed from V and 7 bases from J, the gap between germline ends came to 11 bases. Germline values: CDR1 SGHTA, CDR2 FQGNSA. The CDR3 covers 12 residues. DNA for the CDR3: TGTGCCAGCACCCTGGTTGTAAATGAGCAGTTCTTC. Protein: CASTLVVNEQFF.

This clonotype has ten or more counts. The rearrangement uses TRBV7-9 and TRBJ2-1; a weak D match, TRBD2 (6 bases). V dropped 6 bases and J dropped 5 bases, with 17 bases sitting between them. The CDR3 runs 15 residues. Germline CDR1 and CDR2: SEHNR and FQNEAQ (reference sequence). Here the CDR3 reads CASRKVAVLHNEQFF. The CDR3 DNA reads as TGTGCCAGCAGGAAAGTAGCGGTCCTCCACAATGAGCAGTTCTTC. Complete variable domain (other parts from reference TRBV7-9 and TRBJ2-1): DTGVSQNPRHKITKRGQNVTFRCDPISEHNRLYWYRQTLGQGPEFLTYFQNEAQLEKSRLLSDRFSAERPKGSFSTLEIQRTEQGDSAMYLCASRKVAVLHNEQFFGPGTRLTVL.

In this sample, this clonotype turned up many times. CDR3 region: CASSPQREGTQYF. The CDR3 nucleotides are TGTGCCAGCAGCCCGCAGCGGGAGGGTACGCAGTATTTT. The V and J genes are TRBV6-2 or TRBV6-3 and TRBJ2-3, with 10 bases that match TRBD2. The CDR3 totals 13 residues. Trimming took 6 bases from V and 8 from J; bases not matched to a gene: 5. Looked up from germline, CDR1 is MNHEY and CDR2 is SVGEGT.

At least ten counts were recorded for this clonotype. CDR3 DNA: TGTGCCAGTAGCGATACAGGGACAAAAACTGAAGCTTTCTTT. Amino acid sequence: CASSDTGTKTEAFF. The chain has TRBV19 and TRBJ1-1; maybe TRBD1 (6 bases). The CDR3 covers 14 residues. With 6 bases removed from V and 5 bases from J, the gap between germline ends came to 16 bases. CDR1 and CDR2 from the germline V gene are LNHDA and SQIVND (reference sequence).

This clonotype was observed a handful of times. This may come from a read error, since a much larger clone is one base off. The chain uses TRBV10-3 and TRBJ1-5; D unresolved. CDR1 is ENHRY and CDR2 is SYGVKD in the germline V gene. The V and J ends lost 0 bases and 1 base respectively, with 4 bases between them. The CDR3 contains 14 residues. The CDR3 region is CAISESESNQPQHF. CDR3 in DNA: TGTGCCATCAGTGAGTCGGAGAGCAATCAGCCCCAGCATTTT.

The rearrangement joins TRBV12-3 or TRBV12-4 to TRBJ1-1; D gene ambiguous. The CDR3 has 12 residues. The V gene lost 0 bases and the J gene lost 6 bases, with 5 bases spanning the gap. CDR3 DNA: TGTGCCAGCAGTTTAGCGACGGCTGAAGCTTTCTTT. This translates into CASSLATAEAFF.

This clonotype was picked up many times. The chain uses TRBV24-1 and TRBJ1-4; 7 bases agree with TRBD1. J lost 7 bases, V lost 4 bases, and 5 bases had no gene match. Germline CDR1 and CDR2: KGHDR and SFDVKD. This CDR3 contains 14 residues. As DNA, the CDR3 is TGTGCCACCAGTGAGCGACAGGGTTCTGAAAAACTGTTTTTT. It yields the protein CATSERQGSEKLFF.

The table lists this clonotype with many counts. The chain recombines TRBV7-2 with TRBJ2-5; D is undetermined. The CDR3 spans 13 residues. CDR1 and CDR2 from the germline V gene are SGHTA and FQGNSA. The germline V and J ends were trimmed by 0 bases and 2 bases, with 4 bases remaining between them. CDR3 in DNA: TGTGCCAGCAGCTTAGCACAACAAGAGACCCAGTACTTC. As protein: CASSLAQQETQYF.

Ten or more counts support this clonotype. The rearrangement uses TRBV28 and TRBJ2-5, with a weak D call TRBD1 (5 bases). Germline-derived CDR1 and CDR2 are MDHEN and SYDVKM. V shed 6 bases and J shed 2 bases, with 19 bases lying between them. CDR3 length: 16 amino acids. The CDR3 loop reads CASSPIFEKGQETQYF. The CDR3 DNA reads TGTGCCAGCAGCCCTATTTTTGAAAAGGGGCAAGAGACCCAGTACTTC.

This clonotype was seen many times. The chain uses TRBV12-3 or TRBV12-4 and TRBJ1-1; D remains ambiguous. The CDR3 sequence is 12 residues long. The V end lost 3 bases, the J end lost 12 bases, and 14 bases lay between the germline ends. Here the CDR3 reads CASSLARIGTFF. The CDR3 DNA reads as TGTGCCAGCAGTTTGGCCAGGATAGGAACTTTCTTT.

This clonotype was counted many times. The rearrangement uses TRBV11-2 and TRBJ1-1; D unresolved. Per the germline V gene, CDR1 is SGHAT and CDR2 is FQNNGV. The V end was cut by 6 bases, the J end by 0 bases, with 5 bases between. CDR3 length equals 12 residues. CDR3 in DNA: TGTGCCAGCAGGACGTTGAACACTGAAGCTTTCTTT. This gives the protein CASRTLNTEAFF. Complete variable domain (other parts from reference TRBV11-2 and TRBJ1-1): EAGVAQSPRYKIIEKRQSVAFWCNPISGHATLYWYQQILGQGPKLLIQFQNNGVVDDSQLPKDRFSAERLKGVDSTLKIQPAKLEDSAVYLCASRTLNTEAFFGQGTRLTVV.

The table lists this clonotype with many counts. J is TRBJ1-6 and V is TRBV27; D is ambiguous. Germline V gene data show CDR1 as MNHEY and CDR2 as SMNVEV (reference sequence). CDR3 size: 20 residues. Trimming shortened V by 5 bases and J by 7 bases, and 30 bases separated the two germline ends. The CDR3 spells CASSPAGSPGRTLRNSPLHF. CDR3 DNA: TGTGCCAGCAGTCCCGCAGGTTCGCCAGGCCGAACCCTCCGAAATTCACCCCTCCACTTT.

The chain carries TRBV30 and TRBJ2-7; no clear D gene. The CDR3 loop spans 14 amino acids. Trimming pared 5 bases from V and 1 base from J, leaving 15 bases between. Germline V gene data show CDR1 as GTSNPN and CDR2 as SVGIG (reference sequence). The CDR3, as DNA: TGTGCCTGGCGCCTAGGATTAGGATCCTACGAGCAGTACTTC. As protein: CAWRLGLGSYEQYF. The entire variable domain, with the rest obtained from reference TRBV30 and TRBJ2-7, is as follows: SQTIHQWPATLVQPVGSPLSLECTVEGTSNPNLYWYRQAAGRGLQLLFYSVGIGQISSEVPQNLSASRPQDRQFILSSKKLLLSDSGFYLCAWRLGLGSYEQYFGPGTRLTVT.

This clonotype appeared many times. CDR3 loop: CSNEYEGTVSTDTQYF. CDR3 bases: TGCAGTAATGAGTACGAAGGGACAGTCAGCACAGATACGCAGTATTTT. The rearrangement links TRBV20-1 to TRBJ2-3, with TRBD1 matching over 7 bases. The CDR3 is 16 amino acids. Germline V gene sequence: CDR1 DFQATT, CDR2 SNEGSKA (reference sequence). Germline trimming cut 8 bases from V and 0 bases from J; bases unmatched to any gene: 14.